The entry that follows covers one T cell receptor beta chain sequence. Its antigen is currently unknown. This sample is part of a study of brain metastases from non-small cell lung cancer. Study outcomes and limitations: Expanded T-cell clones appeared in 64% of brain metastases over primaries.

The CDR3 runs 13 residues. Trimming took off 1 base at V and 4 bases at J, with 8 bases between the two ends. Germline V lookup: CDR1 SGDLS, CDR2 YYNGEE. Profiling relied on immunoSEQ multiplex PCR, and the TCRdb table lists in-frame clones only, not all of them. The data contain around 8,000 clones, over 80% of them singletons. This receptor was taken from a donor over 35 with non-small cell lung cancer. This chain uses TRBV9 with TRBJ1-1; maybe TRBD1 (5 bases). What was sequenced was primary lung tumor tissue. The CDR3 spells CASSVLGGTEAFF. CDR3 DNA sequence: TGTGCCAGCAGCGTACTCGGGGGCACTGAAGCTTTCTTT.